Below, 12 T cell receptor beta chains from the same sample are listed, as sequenced in a study of T cells in Graves' hyperthyroidism and ophthalmopathy. TCR beta CDR3 regions were amplified from RNA transcripts. In the first-round RT-PCR of the TCR CDR3, the HTBI primer set was used. TCRdb processed the multiplex PCR reads anew with MiXCR; each CDR3 protein has one entry. The sample contains a few hundred thousand distinct CDR3 sequences, about a sixth of which appear only once. The sequenced material came from blood. The receptors were gathered from a woman younger than 35 with Graves' hyperthyroidism that later progressed to Graves' ophthalmopathy.

This clonotype was counted between two and nine times. Germline is not matched at one junction end, which may reflect a read error. The V and J genes are TRBV12-3 or TRBV12-4 and TRBJ1-4; perhaps TRBD1 as D (5 bases). The length of the CDR3 is 15 residues. The CDR3 DNA is TGTGCCAGCAGTCCCCGGGGCAGGGATAATAAAAAACTGTTTTTT. It yields the protein CASSPRGRDNKKLFF.

This clonotype has a single count. This chain connects TRBV7-9 to TRBJ1-4; 7 bases agree with TRBD1. This CDR3 comprises 13 residues. CDR1 SEHNR and CDR2 FQNEAQ come from the germline V gene (reference sequence). V lost 3 bases and J lost 8; bases outside the gene matches: 3. CDR3 sequence: CASSFTGEEKLFF. The CDR3 coding sequence is TGTGCCAGCAGCTTTACAGGGGAGGAAAAACTGTTTTTT.

This clonotype was observed many times. V and J are TRBV5-1 and TRBJ2-7; 9 bases align to TRBD1. CDR1 and CDR2 (germline): SGHRS, YFSETQ. Trimming at V came to 6 bases and at J to 6 bases, leaving 13 bases not matched to a gene. This CDR3 is built from 15 residues. CDR3 amino acids: CASNPALGTGTEQYF. The CDR3 DNA is TGCGCCAGCAACCCAGCGCTTGGGACAGGGACCGAGCAGTACTTC. Full variable domain (rest looked up from reference TRBV5-1 and TRBJ2-7): KAGVTQTPRYLIKTRGQQVTLSCSPISGHRSVSWYQQTPGQGLQFLFEYFSETQRNKGNFPGRFSGRQFSNSRSEMNVSTLELGDSALYLCASNPALGTGTEQYFGPGTRLTVT.

This clonotype was picked up many times. The chain has TRBV6-2 or TRBV6-3 and TRBJ2-5; 7 nucleotides line up with TRBD1. Trimming removed 6 bases from V and 1 base from J; junction bases left unmatched: 8. Germline CDR1 MNHEY, CDR2 SVGEGT. This CDR3 is 15 amino acids long. The CDR3 is CASRPGTAPQETQYF. CDR3 coding DNA: TGTGCCAGCAGACCCGGGACAGCTCCCCAAGAGACCCAGTACTTC.

This clonotype was picked up a small number of times. The chain combines TRBV5-8 with TRBJ1-4, with TRBD1 matching 7 bases. There are 15 residues in the CDR3. V dropped 4 bases and J dropped 6; count of bases not matched to a gene: 9. Germline-derived CDR1 and CDR2 are SGHTS and YDEGEE. As DNA, the CDR3 is TGTGCCAGCAGCCCCCCGACAGGGCGGGATGAAAAACTGTTTTTT. It is translated as CASSPPTGRDEKLFF.

Ten or more counts support this clonotype. The chain is built from TRBV2 and TRBJ2-7; possibly TRBD2 for D (5 bases). This CDR3 is 15 amino acids long. V was trimmed by 2 bases and J by 2 bases, leaving 13 bases between them. The germline V gene encodes CDR1 SNHLY and CDR2 FYNNEI. DNA for the CDR3: TGTGCCAGCAGTGAACTTAGCGTCATGACCTACGAGCAGTACTTC. The encoded protein is CASSELSVMTYEQYF.

This clonotype was seen ten or more times. This chain connects TRBV20-1 to TRBJ2-1; D is unresolved. V lost 0 bases, J lost 3 bases, and 9 bases lay in between. The CDR3 covers 14 residues. Germline assignment: CDR1 DFQATT and CDR2 SNEGSKA (reference sequence). The CDR3 here is CSARDVLLYNEQFF. Here the CDR3 DNA reads TGCAGTGCTAGAGATGTTCTACTCTACAATGAGCAGTTCTTC.

This chain joins TRBV5-1 and TRBJ2-3; D not certain. V was pared by 0 bases and J by 3 bases, with 11 bases between. This CDR3 contains 15 residues. The germline V gene has CDR1 SGHRS and CDR2 YFSETQ. The CDR3 DNA reads as TGCGCCAGCAGCTTGGCTGTAGGTACGACAGATACGCAGTATTTT. Translation: CASSLAVGTTDTQYF.

This clonotype was recorded a few times. CDR3 sequence (DNA): TGTGCCAGCAGTTTTTCCCCCTACCCAGGAGATACGCAGTATTTT. Amino acid sequence: CASSFSPYPGDTQYF. The chain links TRBV27 to TRBJ2-3; D unresolved. The CDR3 loop spans 15 amino acids. Deletions cut 3 bases from V and 5 bases from J, with 15 bases between. Germline V gives CDR1 MNHEY, CDR2 SMNVEV (reference sequence).

In this sample, this clonotype turned up many times. This chain connects TRBV28 to TRBJ2-7, with 13 positions matching TRBD2. Germline CDR1 reads MDHEN; CDR2 reads SYDVKM. V shed 3 bases and J 0 bases; nucleotides not matched to a gene: 2. This CDR3 is 16 amino acids long. CDR3 DNA sequence: TGTGCCAGCAGTTTGAGGACTAGCGGGGGCTCCTACGAGCAGTACTTC. Translation gives CASSLRTSGGSYEQYF.

This clonotype was found once. The junction does not match germline at one end; this may be a read error. The chain uses TRBV20-1 and TRBJ2-2; TRBD2 agrees at 11 bases. The CDR3 runs 15 residues. CDR1 is DFQATT and CDR2 is SNEGSKA in the germline V gene (reference sequence). CDR3 loop: CSASSGTSGSGELFF. DNA of the CDR3: TGTAGTGCTAGTAGTGGGACTAGCGGTTCTGGGGAGCTGTTTTTT.

This chain uses TRBV30 with TRBJ1-5; D gene ambiguous. V lost 2 bases and J 1 base, leaving 12 bases between the germline ends. There are 15 residues in the CDR3. Germline lookup yields CDR1 GTSNPN and CDR2 SVGIG (reference sequence). CDR3 in amino acids: CAWSIGQASNQPQHF. CDR3 coding DNA: TGTGCCTGGAGTATAGGGCAGGCCAGCAATCAGCCCCAGCATTTT.